A selection of T cell receptor beta chains follows, all from one sample in a study of CD8+ T cells in alopecia areata. Produced via immunoSEQ multiplex PCR; TCRdb's table is partial and in-frame only. This sample carries about 120,000 clones, about 49% of them seen once, and the ten largest clones take around 20%. The sequencing here drew on CD8+ T cells sorted from blood, taken at week 0. These receptor sequences come from a human donor with alopecia areata. The CDR3 runs from the conserved cysteine through the conserved F or W. Fields, in order: clone size, V gene, D gene, J gene, CDR3 DNA, CDR3 protein. A D gene is named only where the DNA matches it firmly. Clone sizes are given selectively: once, few, many, or a class where the clone is expanded.

NA	TRBV23-1	NA	TRBJ1-1	TGCGCCAGCAGTCACCCTGGCCCGAACACTGAAGCTTTCTTT	CASSHPGPNTEAFF
NA	TRBV14	TRBD2	TRBJ2-1	TGTGCCAGCAGCCTCGGACTAGCGGGGGGCTACGAGCAGTTCTTC	CASSLGLAGGYEQFF
NA	TRBV27	TRBD1	TRBJ2-1	TGTGCCAGCAGTACAGGGGGCGCGAACAATGAGCAGTTCTTC	CASSTGGANNEQFF
NA	TRBV27	TRBD2	TRBJ2-1	TGTGCCAGCAGTTTATCGGTTAGCGGGGGGCCTGAGCAGTTCTTC	CASSLSVSGGPEQFF
NA	TRBV5-1	TRBD1	TRBJ2-7	TGCGCCAGCAGCCCCGGGGACAGCCCATACGAGCAGTACTTC	CASSPGDSPYEQYF
NA	TRBV30	NA	TRBJ1-5	TGTGCCTGGAGTGTAACTGGAGGCAGGGGCCGGAATCAGCCCCAGCATTTT	CAWSVTGGRGRNQPQHF
NA	TRBV13	NA	TRBJ1-1	TGTGCCAGCAGCTCCCACGAGAAGAACACTGAAGCTTTCTTT	CASSSHEKNTEAFF
few	TRBV7-3	NA	TRBJ2-1	TGTGCCAGCAGCTTAGGAGGGGGAATACAGTTCTTC	CASSLGGGIQFF
few	TRBV7-9	NA	TRBJ2-2	TGTGCCAGCAGCTGGGGGTCCGGGGAGCTGTTTTTT	CASSWGSGELFF
NA	TRBV9	TRBD2	TRBJ2-1	TGTGCCAGCAGCCCGGGGGGGACACGGAGCCTCGATGAGCAGTTCTTC	CASSPGGTRSLDEQFF
few	TRBV12-5	NA	TRBJ2-3	TGTGCTAGTTATGGGGGGTACACAGATACGCAGTATTTT	CASYGGYTDTQYF
few	TRBV29-1	NA	TRBJ2-1	TGCAGCGCAGCCGGGACTCCTCTCTCGGAAGAGCAGTTCTTC	CSAAGTPLSEEQFF
NA	TRBV30	NA	TRBJ1-2	TGTGCCTGGAGTGACACCAACTATGGCTACACCTTC	CAWSDTNYGYTF
NA	TRBV30	TRBD1	TRBJ1-2	TGTGCCTACCTCAGGAGGGGGCATAATGGCTACACCTTC	CAYLRRGHNGYTF
NA	TRBV10-3	NA	TRBJ1-1	TGTGCCATCAGTGCCCGAGACCAGACAGGAGATTCGAACACTGAAGCTTTCTTT	CAISARDQTGDSNTEAFF
few	TRBV7-9	NA	TRBJ2-1	TGTGCCAGCAGTCCGCCCGCGGGACCAGGCTCCAATGAGCAGTTCTTC	CASSPPAGPGSNEQFF
NA	TRBV29-1	NA	TRBJ2-2	TGCAGCGTAGATACGCTGAACACCGGGGAGCTGTTTTTT	CSVDTLNTGELFF
few	TRBV13	TRBD1	TRBJ2-1	TGTGCCAGCAGCCTGGAAACCAACAGGGGGGATAACAATGAGCAGTTCTTC	CASSLETNRGDNNEQFF